This T cell receptor beta chain was recovered during a study of blood T cell repertoires in COVID-19. Study-level background: The samples span acute and convalescent COVID-19 from the United States, Italy and Spain.

Losses at the gene ends were 6 bases for V and 3 bases for J; bases not matched to a gene: 4. CDR3 length: 14 amino acids. Germline values: CDR1 MNHEY, CDR2 SVGAGI. Per the original data handling: Reference gene primer amplification gave nucleated cell count estimates. TCRdb's copy holds only in-frame clones and misses some; the assay was immunoSEQ multiplex PCR. The V and J calls and clone size were taken over from that table, and D and trimming were inferred from the DNA. The table includes hundreds of thousands of clones, 88% detected once. Material: peripheral blood. This TCR was sampled from a woman between 45 and 60 years old with active or convalescent COVID-19. The chain is built from TRBV6-5 and TRBJ2-2; 7 bases align to TRBD1. The CDR3 protein is CASSLDRDTGELFF. CDR3 coding DNA: TGTGCCAGCAGCCTCGACAGGGACACCGGGGAGCTGTTTTTT.